These T cell receptor beta chains were read from a single sample in a study of cytomegalovirus exposure and HLA in healthy donors. Measured with immunoSEQ multiplex PCR; TCRdb has only the in-frame clones, and not every one. The sample holds over 130,000 clones, around 87% seen once. Sequenced input: PBMCs. The receptors were sampled from a man younger than 35 in good health and CMV-seropositive. Each CDR3 is given with its conserved first and last residue. A D gene is named only where the DNA matches it firmly. The listing skips clone size in some rows; elsewhere it reads once, few, many or a size class.

D gene,clone size,V gene,CDR3 length,J gene,CDR3 protein,CDR3 DNA
.,.,TRBV15,14,TRBJ1-5,CATSVWASNQPQHF,TGTGCCACCTCGGTTTGGGCTTCGAATCAGCCCCAGCATTTT
TRBD1,.,TRBV6-6,14,TRBJ2-7,CASSPGTGPYEQYF,TGTGCCAGCAGTCCCGGGACAGGGCCCTACGAGCAGTACTTC
.,.,TRBV19,14,TRBJ1-5,CASRLRRGNQPQHF,TGTGCCAGTAGGTTGAGAAGGGGTAATCAGCCCCAGCATTTT
.,once,TRBV10-3,14,TRBJ2-7,CAISPGQGGYEQYF,TGTGCCATCAGCCCTGGGCAGGGCGGCTACGAGCAGTACTTC
TRBD1,.,TRBV27,16,TRBJ2-5,CASSLSANRGGETQYF,TGTGCCAGCAGTTTATCAGCCAACAGGGGCGGAGAGACCCAGTACTTC
TRBD1,few,TRBV2,13,TRBJ1-1,CASKSRGLDEAFF,TGTGCCAGCAAATCCAGGGGGCTCGATGAAGCTTTCTTT
TRBD1,.,TRBV19,13,TRBJ1-1,CASSILGTGEAFF,TGTGCCAGTAGCATCCTTGGGACAGGGGAAGCTTTCTTT
TRBD2,.,TRBV7-9,16,TRBJ2-5,CASSSTSGGYQETQYF,TGTGCCAGCAGTTCCACTAGCGGGGGGTACCAAGAGACCCAGTACTTC
.,.,TRBV19,12,TRBJ2-5,CASSGAGETQYF,TGTGCCAGTAGTGGGGCCGGCGAGACCCAGTACTTC
.,.,TRBV5-8,15,TRBJ1-5,CASSLAFQGNQPQHF,TGTGCCAGCAGCTTGGCCTTTCAGGGCAATCAGCCCCAGCATTTT
.,.,TRBV6-5,15,TRBJ2-6,CASSPLSSGANVLTF,TGTGCCAGCAGCCCCCTCTCTTCTGGGGCCAACGTCCTGACTTTC
.,once,TRBV18,13,TRBJ1-1,CASSSSRQDEAFF,TGTGCCAGCTCTTCCTCGCGACAGGATGAAGCTTTCTTT